Here is one TCR beta chain with its context. This entry is derived from a study of T cell changes during pregnancy in multiple sclerosis. V gave up 0 bases and J gave up 6 bases, with 15 bases separating them. Germline assignment: CDR1 SGHRS and CDR2 YFSETQ. CDR3 length: 15 amino acids. Here immunoSEQ multiplex PCR was the method, and the copy in TCRdb shows in-frame clones only, minus some. The table has around 60,000 clones, about 90% seen once. The clonotype comes from a female donor in good health, enrolled as a control in a pregnancy study. V usage is TRBV5-1 and J usage is TRBJ1-1, with a tentative D call TRBD1 (6 bases). The sample here was CD4+ T cells from peripheral blood mononuclear cells, taken after pregnancy. The CDR3 here is CASSLDTGMWAEAFF. In DNA form, the CDR3 reads TGCGCCAGCAGCTTGGACACAGGGATGTGGGCTGAAGCTTTCTTT.